This TCR beta chain was recorded in a study of blood T cell repertoires in COVID-19. In the study overall: The United States, Italy and Spain were the sources of the acute and convalescent COVID-19 samples. T cells, B-cell-depleted T cells, or PBMCs supplied cDNA or gDNA.

From germline, CDR1 is SGHDT and CDR2 YYEEEE. This CDR3 is 15 amino acids long. Trimming took off 4 bases at V and 0 bases at J, with 11 bases between the two ends. Original data processing: Reference gene primer amplification gave estimated nucleated cell counts. This table comes from immunoSEQ multiplex PCR, and its TCRdb copy is limited to in-frame clones, with some not included. The DNA gave D and trimming, while V, J and clone size come from that table. The sample includes hundreds of thousands of clones, around 89% of them seen just once. This clonotype was obtained from a woman aged 30 to 39 who had recovered from COVID-19. The chain uses TRBV5-6 and TRBJ1-5, with D possibly being TRBD1 (5 bases). Sequencing input: peripheral blood. Here the CDR3 reads CASSIRAYSNQPQHF. The DNA for the CDR3 is TGTGCCAGCAGCATCAGGGCGTATAGCAATCAGCCCCAGCATTTT.